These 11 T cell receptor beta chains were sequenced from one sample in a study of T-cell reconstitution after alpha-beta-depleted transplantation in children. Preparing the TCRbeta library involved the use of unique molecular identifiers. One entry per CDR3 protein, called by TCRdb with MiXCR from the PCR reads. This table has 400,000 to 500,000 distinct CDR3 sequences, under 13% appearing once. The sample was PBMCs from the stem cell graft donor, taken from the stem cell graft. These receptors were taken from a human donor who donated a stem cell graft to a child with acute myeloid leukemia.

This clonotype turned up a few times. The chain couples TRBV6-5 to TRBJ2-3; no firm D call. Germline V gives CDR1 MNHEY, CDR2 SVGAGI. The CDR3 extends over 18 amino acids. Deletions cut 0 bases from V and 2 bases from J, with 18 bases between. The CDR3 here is CASSYSRPGQLLTDTQYF. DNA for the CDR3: TGTGCCAGCAGTTACTCGAGGCCTGGGCAGCTGCTCACAGATACGCAGTATTTT.

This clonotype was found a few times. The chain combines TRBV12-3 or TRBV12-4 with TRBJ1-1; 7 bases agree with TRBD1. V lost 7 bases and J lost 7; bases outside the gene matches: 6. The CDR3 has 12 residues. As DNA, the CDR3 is TGTGCCAGCACCACAGGGGAGCTTGAAGCTTTCTTT. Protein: CASTTGELEAFF.

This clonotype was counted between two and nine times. This chain's CDR3 is CASSRGEVETQYF. The CDR3 DNA sequence: TGTGCCAGCAGCAGAGGGGAGGTCGAGACCCAGTACTTC. V and J are TRBV7-9 and TRBJ2-5; perhaps TRBD2 as D (6 bases). CDR1 and CDR2 (germline): SEHNR, FQNEAQ (reference sequence). This CDR3 has 13 residues. Trimming left V 5 bases short and J 5 bases short, with 12 bases between.

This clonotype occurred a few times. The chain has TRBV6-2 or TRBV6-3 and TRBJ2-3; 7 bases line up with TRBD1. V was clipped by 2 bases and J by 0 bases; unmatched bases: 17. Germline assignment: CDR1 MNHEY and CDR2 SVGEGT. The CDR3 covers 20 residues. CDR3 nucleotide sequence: TGTGCCAGCAGTTACCCGACCCAAGCCGCCCCAGGGGGAAGCACAGATACGCAGTATTTT. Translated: CASSYPTQAAPGGSTDTQYF.

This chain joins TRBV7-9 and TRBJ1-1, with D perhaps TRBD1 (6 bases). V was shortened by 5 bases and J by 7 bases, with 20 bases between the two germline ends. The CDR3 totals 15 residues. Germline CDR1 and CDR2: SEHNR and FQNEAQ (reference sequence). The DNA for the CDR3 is TGTGCCAGCAGCCAACTTGCAACAGGGATCTATGAAGCTTTCTTT. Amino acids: CASSQLATGIYEAFF.

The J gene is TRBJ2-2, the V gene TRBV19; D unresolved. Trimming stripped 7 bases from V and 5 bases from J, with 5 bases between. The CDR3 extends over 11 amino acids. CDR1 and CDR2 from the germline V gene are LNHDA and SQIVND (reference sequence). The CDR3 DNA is TGTGCCAGTACCTTAACCGGGGAGCTGTTTTTT. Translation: CASTLTGELFF. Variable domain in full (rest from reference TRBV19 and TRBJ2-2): DGGITQSPKYLFRKEGQNVTLSCEQNLNHDAMYWYRQDPGQGLRLIYYSQIVNDFQKGDIAEGYSVSREKKESFPLTVTSAQKNPTAFYLCASTLTGELFFGEGSRLTVL.

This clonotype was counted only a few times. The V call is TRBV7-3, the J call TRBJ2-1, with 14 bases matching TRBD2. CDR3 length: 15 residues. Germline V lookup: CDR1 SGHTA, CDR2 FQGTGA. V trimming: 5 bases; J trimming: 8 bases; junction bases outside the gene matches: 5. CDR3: CASSRTSGGLDEQFF. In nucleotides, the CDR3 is TGTGCCAGCAGCAGGACTAGCGGGGGGTTGGATGAGCAGTTCTTC.

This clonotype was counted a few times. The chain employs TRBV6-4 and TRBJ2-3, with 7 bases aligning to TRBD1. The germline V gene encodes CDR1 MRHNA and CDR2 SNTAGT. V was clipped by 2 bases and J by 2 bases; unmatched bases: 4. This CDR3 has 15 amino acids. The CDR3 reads CASSDEQGPTDTQYF. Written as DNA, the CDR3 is TGTGCCAGCAGTGACGAACAGGGGCCCACAGATACGCAGTATTTT.

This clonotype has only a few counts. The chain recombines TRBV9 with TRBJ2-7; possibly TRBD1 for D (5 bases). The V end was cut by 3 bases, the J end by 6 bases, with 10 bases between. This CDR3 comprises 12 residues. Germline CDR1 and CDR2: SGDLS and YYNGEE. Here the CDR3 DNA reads TGTGCCAGCAGCGCCTTTGACAGCGAGCAGTACTTC. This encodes CASSAFDSEQYF.

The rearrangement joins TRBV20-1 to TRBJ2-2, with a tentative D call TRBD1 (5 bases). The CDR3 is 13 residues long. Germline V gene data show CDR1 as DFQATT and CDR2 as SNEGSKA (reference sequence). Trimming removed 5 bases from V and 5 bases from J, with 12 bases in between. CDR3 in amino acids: CSALGPLTGELFF. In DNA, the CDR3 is TGCAGTGCTCTGGGGCCCCTTACCGGGGAGCTGTTTTTT.

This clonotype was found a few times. CDR3 protein: CASSLVRAFSYEQYF. CDR3 coding DNA: TGCGCCAGCAGCTTGGTGCGAGCATTCTCCTACGAGCAGTACTTC. The V gene is TRBV5-1, the J gene TRBJ2-7; D unclear. Germline V lookup: CDR1 SGHRS, CDR2 YFSETQ. The CDR3 extends over 15 amino acids. Trimming cost V 0 bases and J 0 bases, with 10 bases left between them. The complete variable domain, with remaining parts taken from reference TRBV5-1 and TRBJ2-7, reads KAGVTQTPRYLIKTRGQQVTLSCSPISGHRSVSWYQQTPGQGLQFLFEYFSETQRNKGNFPGRFSGRQFSNSRSEMNVSTLELGDSALYLCASSLVRAFSYEQYFGPGTRLTVT.